This TCR beta chain was profiled in a study of beta chain features in type 1 diabetes. Whole-study results and caveats: People with Type 1 diabetes carried modestly yet significantly shorter TCRB CDR3s in all four CD4+ subsets. Relative to healthy donors, patients appeared to have naive, central memory and Treg TCRB repertoires that were more similar.

The CDR3 consists of 14 residues. The germline CDR1 and CDR2 sequences are SGHRS and YFSETQ. V lost 1 base and J 3 bases, leaving 10 bases between the germline ends. The investigators reverse transcribed all of the isolated RNA, so they sequenced expressed TCRB transcripts. Method: immunoSEQ multiplex PCR; TCRdb's copy keeps in-frame clones and lacks some. The data show some 160,000 clones, with approximately 8.7% seen just once and roughly 0.7% held by the top ten. A word on this clone: Antigen: not known.

Sequencing input: central memory CD4+ T cells from blood. The chain employs TRBV5-1 and TRBJ1-1; D not resolved. The TCR sequence derives from a young woman with type 1 diabetes. DNA of the CDR3: TGCGCCAGCAGCTTGAGGACTTATGACACTGAAGCTTTCTTT. Translated: CASSLRTYDTEAFF.